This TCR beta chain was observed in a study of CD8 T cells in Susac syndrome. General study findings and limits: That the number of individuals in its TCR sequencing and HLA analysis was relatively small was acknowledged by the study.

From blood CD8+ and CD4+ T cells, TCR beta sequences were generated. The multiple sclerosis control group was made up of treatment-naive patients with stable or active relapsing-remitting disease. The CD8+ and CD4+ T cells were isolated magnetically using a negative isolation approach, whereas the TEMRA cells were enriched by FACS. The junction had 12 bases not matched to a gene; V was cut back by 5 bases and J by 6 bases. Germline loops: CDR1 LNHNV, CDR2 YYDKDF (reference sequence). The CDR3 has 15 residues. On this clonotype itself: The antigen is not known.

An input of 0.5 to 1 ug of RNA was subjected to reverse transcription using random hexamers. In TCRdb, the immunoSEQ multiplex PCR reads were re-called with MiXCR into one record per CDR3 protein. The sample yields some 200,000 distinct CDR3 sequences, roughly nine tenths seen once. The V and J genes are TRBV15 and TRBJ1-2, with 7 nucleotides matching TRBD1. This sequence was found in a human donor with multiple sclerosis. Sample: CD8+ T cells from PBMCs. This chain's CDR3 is CATSASVEGADGYTF. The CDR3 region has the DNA TGTGCCACCAGCGCCTCGGTAGAGGGGGCGGATGGCTACACCTTC.